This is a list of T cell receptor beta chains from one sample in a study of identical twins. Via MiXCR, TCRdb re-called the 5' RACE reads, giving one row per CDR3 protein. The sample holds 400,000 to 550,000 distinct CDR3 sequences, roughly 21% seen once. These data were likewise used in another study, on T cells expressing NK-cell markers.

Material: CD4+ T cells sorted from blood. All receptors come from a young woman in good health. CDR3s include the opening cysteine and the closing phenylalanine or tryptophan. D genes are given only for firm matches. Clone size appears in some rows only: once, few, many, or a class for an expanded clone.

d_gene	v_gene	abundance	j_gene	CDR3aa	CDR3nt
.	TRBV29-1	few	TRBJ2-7	CSVVKGTYEQYF	TGCAGCGTTGTAAAGGGAACCTACGAGCAGTACTTC
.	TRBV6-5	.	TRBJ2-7	CASSYDLERAGYEQYF	TGTGCCAGCAGTTACGATTTGGAAAGGGCCGGATACGAGCAGTACTTC
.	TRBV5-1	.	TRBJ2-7	CASSSGLPVYEQYF	TGCGCCAGCAGCTCGGGACTCCCCGTCTACGAGCAGTACTTC
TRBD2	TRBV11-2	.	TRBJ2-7	CASSLDLILAGGSSYEQYF	TGTGCCAGCAGCTTAGACCTAATTCTAGCGGGAGGCAGCTCCTACGAGCAGTACTTC
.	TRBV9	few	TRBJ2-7	CASSVPGDTFSYEQYF	TGTGCCAGCAGCGTACCCGGGGACACTTTCTCCTACGAGCAGTACTTC
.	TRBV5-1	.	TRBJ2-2	CASSYQGTVNTGELFF	TGCGCCAGCAGCTACCAAGGGACGGTTAACACCGGGGAGCTGTTTTTT
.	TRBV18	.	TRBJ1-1	CASSPTTELAFF	TGTGCCAGCTCTCCCACGACCGAGCTAGCTTTCTTT
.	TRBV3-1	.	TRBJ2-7	CASSRAEGYEQYF	TGTGCCAGCAGCCGAGCGGAGGGCTACGAGCAGTACTTC
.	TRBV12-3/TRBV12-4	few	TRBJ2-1	CASSLQASHGFF	TGTGCCAGCAGTTTACAGGCTAGCCATGGGTTCTTC
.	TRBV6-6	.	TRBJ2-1	CASRGVGTNEQFF	TGTGCCAGCAGGGGGGTAGGTACGAATGAGCAGTTCTTC
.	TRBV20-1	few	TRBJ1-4	CSAPTRNNEKLFF	TGCAGTGCTCCTACACGGAATAATGAAAAACTGTTTTTT
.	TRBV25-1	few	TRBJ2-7	CASSSGKAEGRYEQYF	TGTGCCAGCTCGTCGGGAAAGGCGGAGGGCCGCTACGAGCAGTACTTC
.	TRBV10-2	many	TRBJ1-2	CASSDSPHLGYTF	TGCGCCAGCAGTGACAGTCCCCACCTTGGCTACACCTTC
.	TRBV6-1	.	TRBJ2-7	CASSRNGLNNYEQYF	TGTGCCAGCAGCCGGAATGGTCTTAACAACTACGAGCAGTACTTC
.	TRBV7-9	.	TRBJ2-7	CASSLAAGKMNEQYF	TGTGCCAGCAGCTTAGCGGCAGGGAAGATGAACGAGCAGTACTTC